Here is one T cell receptor (beta chain) with its context. This record comes from a study of T-cell memory formation after mild COVID-19. The CDR3 consists of 14 residues. V was shortened by 1 base and J by 7 bases, with 12 bases between the two germline ends. Germline loops: CDR1 SGHTA, CDR2 FQGNSA. TCRdb ran MiXCR on the 5' RACE reads and lists one entry per CDR3 protein. The sample has 400,000 to 500,000 distinct CDR3 sequences; about a sixth are singletons. The sample comprised PBMCs or a T cell subset sorted from them (not recorded which). The chain recombines TRBV7-2 with TRBJ2-3; the D is unclear. The sequence was collected from a man aged 18 to 35 who had mild COVID-19 (a few samples of this study predate the infection). Cell type and time point are not known. CDR3 sequence (DNA): TGTGCCAGCAGCTTAGGTGCTTCCGAGAATACGCAGTATTTT. Protein: CASSLGASENTQYF.